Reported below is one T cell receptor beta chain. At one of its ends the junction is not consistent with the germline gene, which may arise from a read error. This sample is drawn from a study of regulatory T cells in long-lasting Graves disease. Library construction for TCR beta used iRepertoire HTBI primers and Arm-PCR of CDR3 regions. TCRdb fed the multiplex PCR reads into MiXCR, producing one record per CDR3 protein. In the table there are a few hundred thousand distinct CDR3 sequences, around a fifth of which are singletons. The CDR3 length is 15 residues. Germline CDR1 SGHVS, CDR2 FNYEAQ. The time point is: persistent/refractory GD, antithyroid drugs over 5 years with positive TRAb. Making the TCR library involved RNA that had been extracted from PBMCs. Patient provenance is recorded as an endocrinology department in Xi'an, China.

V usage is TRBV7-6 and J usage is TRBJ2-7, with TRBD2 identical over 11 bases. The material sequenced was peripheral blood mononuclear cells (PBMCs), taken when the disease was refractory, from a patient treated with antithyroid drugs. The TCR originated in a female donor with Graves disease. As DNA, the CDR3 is TGTGCCAGCAGCTTCGGGACTAGCGGAACCTACGAGCAGCACTTC. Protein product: CASSFGTSGTYEQHF.